This T cell receptor beta chain was observed in a study of OX40 agonist ivuxolimab in advanced cancers. Study information: Melanoma, hepatocellular carcinoma, head and neck or renal cell cancer occurred in dose-escalation patients. A male proportion of 82.7% was recorded, with mean age approximately 64 years and range about 20 to 85. Enrollees could have had prior anti-PD-1, anti-PD-L1 or anti-CTLA-4 therapy, which around 43% had received. Among those treated, three patients had partial responses, one with hepatocellular carcinoma and two with cutaneous melanoma.

Germline V CDR1 and CDR2: SGHRS, YFSETQ. The length of the CDR3 is 17 residues. The ends lost 0 bases at V and 3 bases at J; junction bases unmatched: 6. The data were produced by immunoSEQ multiplex PCR, yet TCRdb's version contains in-frame clones alone and is incomplete. The sample includes around 72,000 clones, roughly nine tenths seen only once; the top ten take 10% to 12%. The chain joins TRBV5-1 to TRBJ2-4, with 10 bases lining up with TRBD1. Sequences were derived from CD4+ or CD8+ T cells sorted from blood, sampled in a trial of the OX40 agonist ivuxolimab. The source of this sequence is an adult with an advanced solid tumor such as melanoma, head and neck, liver or kidney cancer. CDR3 coding DNA: TGCGCCAGCAGCTTGGGTGACAGGGGGCTGGTCAAAAACATTCAGTACTTC. It encodes CASSLGDRGLVKNIQYF.